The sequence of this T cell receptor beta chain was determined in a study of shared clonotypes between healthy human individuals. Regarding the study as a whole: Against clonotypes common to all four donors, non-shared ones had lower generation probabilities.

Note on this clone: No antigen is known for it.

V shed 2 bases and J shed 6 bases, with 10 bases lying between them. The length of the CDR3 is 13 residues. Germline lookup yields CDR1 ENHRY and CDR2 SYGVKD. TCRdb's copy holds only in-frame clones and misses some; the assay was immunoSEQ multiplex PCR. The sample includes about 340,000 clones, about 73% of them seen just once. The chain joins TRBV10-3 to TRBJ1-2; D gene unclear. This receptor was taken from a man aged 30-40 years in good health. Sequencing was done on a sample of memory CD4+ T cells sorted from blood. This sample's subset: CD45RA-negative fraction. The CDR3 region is CAISESVGNGYTF. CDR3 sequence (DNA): TGTGCCATCAGTGAGAGCGTAGGGAATGGCTACACCTTC.